The TCR beta chain under discussion was sequenced for a study of T cell responses to AZD1222 COVID-19 vaccine. The CDR3 has 13 amino acids. The germline V and J ends were trimmed by 4 bases and 3 bases, with 10 bases remaining between them. The germline V gene encodes CDR1 SGHTS and CDR2 YDEGEE. Clones were read by immunoSEQ multiplex PCR, and TCRdb kept only the in-frame ones, dropping some. The sample yields over 100,000 clones, 75% to 90% seen once. The source is an adult in good health. The rearrangement links TRBV5-8 to TRBJ1-2, with D uncertain. Specimen: peripheral blood, collected on day 0 of AZD1222 vaccination. CDR3 region: CASSPDSYYGYTF. DNA of the CDR3: TGTGCCAGCAGCCCGGATTCCTACTATGGCTACACCTTC.